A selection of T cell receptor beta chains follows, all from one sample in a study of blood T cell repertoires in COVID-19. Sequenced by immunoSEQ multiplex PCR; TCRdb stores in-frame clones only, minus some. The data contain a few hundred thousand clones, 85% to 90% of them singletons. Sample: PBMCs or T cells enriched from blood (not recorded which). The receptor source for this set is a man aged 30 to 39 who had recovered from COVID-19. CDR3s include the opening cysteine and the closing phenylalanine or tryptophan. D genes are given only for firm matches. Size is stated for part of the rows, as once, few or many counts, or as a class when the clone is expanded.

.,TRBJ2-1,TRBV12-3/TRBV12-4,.,CASRRDNYNEQFF,TGTGCCAGCAGGCGAGACAATTACAATGAGCAGTTCTTC
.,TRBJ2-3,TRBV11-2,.,CASTAGGGGTDTQYF,TGTGCCAGCACCGCTGGTGGAGGGGGCACAGATACGCAGTATTTT
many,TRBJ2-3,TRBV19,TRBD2,CASSLLAGVGADTQYF,TGTGCCAGTAGCCTCCTGGCGGGAGTGGGCGCAGATACGCAGTATTTT
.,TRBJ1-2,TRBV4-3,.,CASSQESGNYGYTF,TGCGCCAGCAGCCAAGAATCCGGTAACTATGGCTACACCTTC
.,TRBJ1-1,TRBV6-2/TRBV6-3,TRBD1,CASSYSTGGRNTEAFF,TGTGCCAGCAGTTACTCTACAGGGGGCCGGAACACTGAAGCTTTCTTT
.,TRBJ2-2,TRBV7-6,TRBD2,CASSFGLAGGDTGELFF,TGTGCCAGCAGCTTCGGACTAGCGGGAGGGGACACCGGGGAGCTGTTTTTT
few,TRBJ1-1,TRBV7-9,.,CASSLVDWGDTEAFF,TGTGCCAGCAGCTTAGTGGATTGGGGGGACACTGAAGCTTTCTTT
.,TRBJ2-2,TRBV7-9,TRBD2,CASRDSGRATGELFF,TGTGCCAGCAGAGATAGCGGGAGGGCAACCGGGGAGCTGTTTTTT
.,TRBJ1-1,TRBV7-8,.,CASRTRLNTEAFF,TGTGCCAGCAGGACTCGGCTGAACACTGAAGCTTTCTTT
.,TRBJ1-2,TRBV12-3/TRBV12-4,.,CASTTVTDKGYTF,TGTGCCAGCACCACAGTTACAGATAAGGGCTACACCTTC
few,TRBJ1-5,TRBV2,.,CASSVSGGTQPQHF,TGTGCCAGCTCCGTTAGTGGGGGCACTCAGCCCCAGCATTTT
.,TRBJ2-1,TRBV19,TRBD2,CASRFRGGQHEQFF,TGTGCCAGTAGGTTCCGGGGGGGCCAACATGAGCAGTTCTTC
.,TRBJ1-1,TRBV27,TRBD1,CASVRQGAMNTEAFF,TGTGCCAGCGTTAGACAGGGGGCGATGAACACTGAAGCTTTCTTT
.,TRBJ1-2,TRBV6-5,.,CASTPYEFYGYTF,TGTGCCAGCACCCCTTATGAGTTCTATGGCTACACCTTC
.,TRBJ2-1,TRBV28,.,CASRTGTSYNEQFF,TGTGCCAGCAGAACCGGGACTTCCTACAATGAGCAGTTCTTC
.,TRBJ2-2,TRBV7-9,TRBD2,CASSLGSGLAGLNTGELFF,TGTGCCAGCAGCTTAGGTTCAGGACTAGCGGGGCTGAACACCGGGGAGCTGTTTTTT
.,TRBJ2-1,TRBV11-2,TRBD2,CASSSSGGQNEQFF,TGTGCCAGCAGTAGTAGCGGGGGCCAGAATGAGCAGTTCTTC
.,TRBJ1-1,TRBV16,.,CASSPSGRGVEAFF,TGTGCCAGCAGCCCCTCCGGCAGGGGTGTTGAAGCTTTCTTT
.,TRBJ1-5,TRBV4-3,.,CASSQDLGQPQHF,TGCGCCAGCAGCCAAGATCTCGGTCAGCCCCAGCATTTT
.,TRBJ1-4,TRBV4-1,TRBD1,CASSQEIRQGREKLFF,TGCGCCAGCAGCCAAGAGATCAGACAGGGGAGAGAAAAACTGTTTTTT
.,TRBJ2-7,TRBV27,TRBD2,CASSRTSGTYEQYF,TGTGCCAGCTCTAGGACTAGCGGGACCTACGAGCAGTACTTC
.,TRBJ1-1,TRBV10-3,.,CAIRLGPGTEAFF,TGTGCCATCAGGTTGGGGCCCGGCACTGAAGCTTTCTTT